This T cell receptor (beta chain) was identified during a study of CD8+ T cells in alopecia areata. Study-wide results and caveats: Lesional tissue from the scalp (especially in alopecia totalis/universalis) showed higher clonality than normal scalp.

The CDR3 is made up of 17 amino acids. Trimming took off 1 base at V and 4 bases at J, with 19 bases between the two ends. Germline V CDR1 and CDR2: KGHSH, LQKENI. Sequencing used cDNA as its template, made by extracting RNA and reverse transcribing it. Some clones are missing from TCRdb's copy, which holds only in-frame ones; the method was immunoSEQ multiplex PCR. The table shows over 90,000 clones, with roughly 53% occurring only once. On this clone itself: The target antigen is unknown.

This receptor was obtained from a human donor in good health. Sequencing was performed on CD4+ T cells sorted from blood. V usage is TRBV18 and J usage is TRBJ1-1, with D maybe TRBD1 (5 bases). DNA for the CDR3: TGTGCCAGCTCACCACGTTCGGGACTGCAAGAGCTCACTGAAGCTTTCTTT. This gives the protein CASSPRSGLQELTEAFF.